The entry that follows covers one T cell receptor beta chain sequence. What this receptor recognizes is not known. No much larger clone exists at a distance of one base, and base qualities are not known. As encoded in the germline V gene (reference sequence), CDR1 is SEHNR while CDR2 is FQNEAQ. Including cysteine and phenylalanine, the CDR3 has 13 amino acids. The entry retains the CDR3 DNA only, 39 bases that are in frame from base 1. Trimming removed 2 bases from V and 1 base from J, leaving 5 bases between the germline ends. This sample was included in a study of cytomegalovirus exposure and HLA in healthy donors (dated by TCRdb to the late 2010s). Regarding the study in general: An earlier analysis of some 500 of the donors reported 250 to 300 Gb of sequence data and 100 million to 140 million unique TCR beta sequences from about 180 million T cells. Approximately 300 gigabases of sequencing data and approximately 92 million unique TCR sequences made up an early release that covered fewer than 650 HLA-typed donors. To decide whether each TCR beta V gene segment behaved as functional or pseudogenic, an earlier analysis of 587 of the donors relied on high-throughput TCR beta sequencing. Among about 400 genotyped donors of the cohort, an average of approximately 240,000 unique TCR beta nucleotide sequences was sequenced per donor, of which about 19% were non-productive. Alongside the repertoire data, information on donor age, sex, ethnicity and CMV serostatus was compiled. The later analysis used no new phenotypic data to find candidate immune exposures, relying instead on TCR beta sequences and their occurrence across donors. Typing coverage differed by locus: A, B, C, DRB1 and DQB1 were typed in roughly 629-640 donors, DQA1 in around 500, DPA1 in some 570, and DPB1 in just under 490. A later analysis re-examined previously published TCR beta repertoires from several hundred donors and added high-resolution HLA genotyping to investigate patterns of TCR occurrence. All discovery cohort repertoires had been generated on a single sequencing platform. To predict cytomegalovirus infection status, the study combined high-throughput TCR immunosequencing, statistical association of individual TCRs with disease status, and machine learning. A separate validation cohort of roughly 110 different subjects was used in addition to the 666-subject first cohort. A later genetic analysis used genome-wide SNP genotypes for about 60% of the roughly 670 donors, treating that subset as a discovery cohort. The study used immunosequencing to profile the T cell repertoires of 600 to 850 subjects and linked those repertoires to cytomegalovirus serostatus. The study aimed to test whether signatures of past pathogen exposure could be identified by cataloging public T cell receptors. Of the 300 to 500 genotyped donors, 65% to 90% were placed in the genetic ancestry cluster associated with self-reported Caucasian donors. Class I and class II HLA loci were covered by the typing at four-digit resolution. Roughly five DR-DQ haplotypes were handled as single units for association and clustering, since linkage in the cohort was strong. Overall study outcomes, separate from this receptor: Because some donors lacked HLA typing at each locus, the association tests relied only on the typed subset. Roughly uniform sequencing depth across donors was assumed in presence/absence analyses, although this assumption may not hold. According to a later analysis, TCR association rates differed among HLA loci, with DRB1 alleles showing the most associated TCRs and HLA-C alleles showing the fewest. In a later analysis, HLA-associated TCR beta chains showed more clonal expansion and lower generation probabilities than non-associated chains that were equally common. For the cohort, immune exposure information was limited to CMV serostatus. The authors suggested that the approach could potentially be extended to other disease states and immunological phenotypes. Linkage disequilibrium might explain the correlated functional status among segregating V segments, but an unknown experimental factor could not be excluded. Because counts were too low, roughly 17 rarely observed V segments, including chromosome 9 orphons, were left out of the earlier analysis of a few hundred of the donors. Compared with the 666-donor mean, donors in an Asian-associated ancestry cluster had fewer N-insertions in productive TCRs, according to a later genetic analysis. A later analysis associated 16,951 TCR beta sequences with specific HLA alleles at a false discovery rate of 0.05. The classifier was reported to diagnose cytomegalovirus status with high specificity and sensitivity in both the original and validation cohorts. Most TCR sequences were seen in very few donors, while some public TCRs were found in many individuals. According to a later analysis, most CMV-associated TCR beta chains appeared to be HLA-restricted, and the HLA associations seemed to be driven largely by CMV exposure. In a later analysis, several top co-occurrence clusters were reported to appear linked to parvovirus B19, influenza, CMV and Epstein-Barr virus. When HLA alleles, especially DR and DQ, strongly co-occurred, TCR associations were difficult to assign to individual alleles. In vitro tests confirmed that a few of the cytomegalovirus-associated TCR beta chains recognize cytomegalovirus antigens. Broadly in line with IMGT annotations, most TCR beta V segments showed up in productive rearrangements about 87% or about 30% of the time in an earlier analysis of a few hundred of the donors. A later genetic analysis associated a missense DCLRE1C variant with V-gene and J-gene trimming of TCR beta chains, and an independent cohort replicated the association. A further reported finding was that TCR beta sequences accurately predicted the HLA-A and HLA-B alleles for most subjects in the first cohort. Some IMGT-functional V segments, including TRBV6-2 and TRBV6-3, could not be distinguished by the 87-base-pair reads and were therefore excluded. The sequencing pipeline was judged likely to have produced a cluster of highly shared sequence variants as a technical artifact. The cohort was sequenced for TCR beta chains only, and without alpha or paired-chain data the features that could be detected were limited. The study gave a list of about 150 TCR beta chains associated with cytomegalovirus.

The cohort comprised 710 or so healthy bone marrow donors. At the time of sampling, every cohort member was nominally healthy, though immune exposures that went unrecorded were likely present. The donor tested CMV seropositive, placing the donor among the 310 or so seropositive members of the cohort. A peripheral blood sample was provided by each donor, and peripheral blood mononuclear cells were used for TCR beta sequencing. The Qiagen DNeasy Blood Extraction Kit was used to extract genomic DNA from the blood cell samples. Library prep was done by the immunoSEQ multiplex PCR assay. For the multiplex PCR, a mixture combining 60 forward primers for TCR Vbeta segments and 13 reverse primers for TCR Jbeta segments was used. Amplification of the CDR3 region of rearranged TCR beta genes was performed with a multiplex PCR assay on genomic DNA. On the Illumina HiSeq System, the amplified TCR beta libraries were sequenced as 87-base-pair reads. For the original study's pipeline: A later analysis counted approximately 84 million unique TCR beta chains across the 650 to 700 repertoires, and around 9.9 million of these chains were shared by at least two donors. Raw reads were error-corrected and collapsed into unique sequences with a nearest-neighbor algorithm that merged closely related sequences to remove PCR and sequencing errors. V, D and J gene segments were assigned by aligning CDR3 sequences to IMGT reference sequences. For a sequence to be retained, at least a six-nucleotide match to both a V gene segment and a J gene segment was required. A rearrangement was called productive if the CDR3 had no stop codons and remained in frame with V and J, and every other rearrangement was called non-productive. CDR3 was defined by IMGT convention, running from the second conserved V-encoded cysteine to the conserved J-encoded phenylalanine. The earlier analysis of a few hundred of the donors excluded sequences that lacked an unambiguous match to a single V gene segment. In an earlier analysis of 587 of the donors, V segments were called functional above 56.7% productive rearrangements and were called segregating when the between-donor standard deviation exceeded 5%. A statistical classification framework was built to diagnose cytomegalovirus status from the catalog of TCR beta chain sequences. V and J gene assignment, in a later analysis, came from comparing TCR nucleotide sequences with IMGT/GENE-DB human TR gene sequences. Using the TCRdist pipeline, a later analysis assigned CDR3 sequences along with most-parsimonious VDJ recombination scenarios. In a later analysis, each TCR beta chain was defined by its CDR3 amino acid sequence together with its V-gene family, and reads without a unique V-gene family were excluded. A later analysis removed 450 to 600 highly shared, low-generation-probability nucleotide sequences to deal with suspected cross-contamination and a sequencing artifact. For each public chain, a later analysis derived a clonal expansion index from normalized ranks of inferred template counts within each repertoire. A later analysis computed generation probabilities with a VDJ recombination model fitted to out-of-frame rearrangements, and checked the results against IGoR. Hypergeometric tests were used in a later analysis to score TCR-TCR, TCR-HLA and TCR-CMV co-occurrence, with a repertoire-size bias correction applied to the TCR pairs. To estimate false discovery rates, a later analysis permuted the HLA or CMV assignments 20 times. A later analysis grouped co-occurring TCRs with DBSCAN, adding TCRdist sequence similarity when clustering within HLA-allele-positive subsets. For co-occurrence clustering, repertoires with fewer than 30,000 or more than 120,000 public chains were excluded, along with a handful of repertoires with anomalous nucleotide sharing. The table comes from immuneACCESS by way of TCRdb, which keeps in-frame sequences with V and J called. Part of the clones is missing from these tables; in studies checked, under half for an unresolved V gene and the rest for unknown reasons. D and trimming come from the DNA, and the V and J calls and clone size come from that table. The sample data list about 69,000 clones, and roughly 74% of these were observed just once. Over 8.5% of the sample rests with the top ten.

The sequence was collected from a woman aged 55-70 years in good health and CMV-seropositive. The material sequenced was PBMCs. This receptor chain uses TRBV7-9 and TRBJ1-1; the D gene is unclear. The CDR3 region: CASSLTSNTEAFF. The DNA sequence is TGTGCCAGCAGCTTAACATCGAACACTGAAGCTTTCTTT.